Here is one T cell receptor (beta chain) with its context. Antigen unknown. The CDR3 loop spans 14 amino acids. V was clipped by 2 bases and J by 2 bases, with 13 bases between them. Germline values: CDR1 DFQATT, CDR2 SNEGSKA (reference sequence). The record originates from a study of Graves' ophthalmopathy and Graves' hyperthyroidism. Broader study findings: Researchers report that a 13-signature model separated ophthalmopathy from stable hyperthyroidism, posting less than 90% sensitivity and 75% to 84% specificity. Blood contained most expanded thyroid clonotypes exceeding 0.001 frequency.

Hyperthyroidism patients were newly diagnosed, ill under 2 months, and aged 18 to 65 years. RNA served as the template for amplifying TCR beta CDR3 regions. Second-round multiplex PCR followed a first-round RT-PCR using HTBI primers. Via MiXCR, TCRdb re-called the multiplex PCR reads, giving one row per CDR3 protein. This sample carries more than 1,000,000 distinct CDR3 sequences, roughly two fifths of them seen once, and the ten largest clones take 11%. This TCR was sampled from an adult man with Graves' hyperthyroidism. V usage is TRBV20-1 and J usage is TRBJ2-7; D unclear. Sequencing was carried out using peripheral blood or thyroid tissue (not recorded which). The DNA of the CDR3 is TGCAGTGCTAGATTGCGGAAAATGACCTACGAGCAGTACTTC. Protein product: CSARLRKMTYEQYF.